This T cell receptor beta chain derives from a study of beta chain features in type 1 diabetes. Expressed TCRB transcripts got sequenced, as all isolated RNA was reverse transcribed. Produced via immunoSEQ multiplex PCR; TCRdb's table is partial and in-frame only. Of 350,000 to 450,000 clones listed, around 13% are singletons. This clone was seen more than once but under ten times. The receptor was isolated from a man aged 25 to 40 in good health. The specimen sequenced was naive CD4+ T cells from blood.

CDR3 sequence: CASSILGDGYTF. The CDR3 region has the DNA TGTGCCAGTAGTATTTTAGGGGATGGCTACACCTTC. V gene TRBV19 combines with J gene TRBJ1-2, with D possibly TRBD1 on 5 matching bases. V gave up 3 bases and J gave up 6 bases, with 8 bases separating them. This CDR3 region has 12 residues. Germline CDR1 LNHDA, CDR2 SQIVND (reference sequence).